Following are 2 T cell receptor beta chains from one sample sequenced in a study of shared clonotypes between healthy human individuals. Clones were sequenced by immunoSEQ multiplex PCR, and TCRdb holds only the in-frame ones, with some missing. The table shows more than 2 million clones, with about 94% occurring only once. The specimen was naive CD4+ T cells sorted from blood. Subset here: CD45RA+ positively selected. All receptors come from a man between 18 and 29 years old in good health.

About this clone: The junction shows a germline mismatch at one end, possibly a read error. The rearrangement uses TRBV7-7 and TRBJ1-1; 9 bases map to TRBD1. The CDR3 spans 13 residues. Germline-derived CDR1 and CDR2 are SSHAT and FNYEAQ (reference sequence). The CDR3 reads CASSADRGTEAFF. CDR3 bases: TGTGCTAGCAGCGCGGACAGGGGTACTGAAGCTTTCTTT.

Comment on this clone: Other DNA variants within this sample encode the same CDR3. The chain carries TRBV30 and TRBJ2-7; D remains unclear. CDR3 size: 11 residues. Per the germline V gene, CDR1 is GTSNPN and CDR2 is SVGIG (reference sequence). V lost 2 bases to trimming and J lost 6 bases, with 8 bases between them. This CDR3 is CAWSSGLEQYF. CDR3 in DNA: TGTGCCTGGAGTTCCGGGCTCGAGCAGTACTTC.